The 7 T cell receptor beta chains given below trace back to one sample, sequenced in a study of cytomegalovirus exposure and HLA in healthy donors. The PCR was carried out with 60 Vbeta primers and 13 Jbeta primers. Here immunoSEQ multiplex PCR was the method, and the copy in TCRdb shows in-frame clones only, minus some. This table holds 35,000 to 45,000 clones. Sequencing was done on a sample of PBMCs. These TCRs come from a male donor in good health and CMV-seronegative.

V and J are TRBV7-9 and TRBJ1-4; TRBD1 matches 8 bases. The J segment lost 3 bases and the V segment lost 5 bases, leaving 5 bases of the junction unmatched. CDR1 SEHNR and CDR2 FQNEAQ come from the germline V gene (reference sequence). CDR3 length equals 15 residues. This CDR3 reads CASSRQGAPNEKLFF. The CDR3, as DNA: TGTGCCAGCAGCCGTCAGGGGGCGCCTAATGAAAAACTGTTTTTT.

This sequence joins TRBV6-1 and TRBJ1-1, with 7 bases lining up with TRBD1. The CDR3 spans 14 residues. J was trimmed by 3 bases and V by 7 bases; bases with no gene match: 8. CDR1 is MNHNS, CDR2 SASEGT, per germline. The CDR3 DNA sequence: TGTGCCAGCACAGATCACAGGGGAGACACTGAAGCTTTCTTT. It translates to CASTDHRGDTEAFF.

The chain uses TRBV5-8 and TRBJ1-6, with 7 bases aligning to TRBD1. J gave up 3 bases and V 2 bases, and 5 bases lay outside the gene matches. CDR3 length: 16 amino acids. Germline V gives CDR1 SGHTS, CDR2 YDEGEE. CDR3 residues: CASSFRGNNYNSPLHF. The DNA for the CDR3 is TGTGCCAGCAGCTTCAGGGGGAACAACTATAATTCACCCCTCCACTTT.

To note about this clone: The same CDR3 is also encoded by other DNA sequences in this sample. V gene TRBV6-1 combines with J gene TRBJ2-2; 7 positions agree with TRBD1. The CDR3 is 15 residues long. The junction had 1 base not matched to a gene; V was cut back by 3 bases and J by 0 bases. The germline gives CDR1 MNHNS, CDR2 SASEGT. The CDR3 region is CASSDQGANTGELFF. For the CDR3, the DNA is TGTGCCAGCAGTGACCAGGGGGCGAACACCGGGGAGCTGTTTTTT.

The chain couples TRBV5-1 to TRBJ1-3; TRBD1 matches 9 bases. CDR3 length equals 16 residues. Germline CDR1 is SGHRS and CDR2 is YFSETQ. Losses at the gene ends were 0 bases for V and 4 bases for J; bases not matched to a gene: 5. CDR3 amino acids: CASSLGGTGHGNTIYF. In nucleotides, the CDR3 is TGCGCCAGCAGCTTGGGCGGGACAGGGCACGGAAACACCATATATTTT.

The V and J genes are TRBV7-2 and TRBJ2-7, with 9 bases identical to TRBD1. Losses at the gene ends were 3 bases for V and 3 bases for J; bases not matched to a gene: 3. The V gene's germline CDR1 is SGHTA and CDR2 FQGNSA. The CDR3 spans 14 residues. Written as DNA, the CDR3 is TGTGCCAGCAGCTTTACAGGGGGCGGCTACGAGCAGTACTTC. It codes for CASSFTGGGYEQYF. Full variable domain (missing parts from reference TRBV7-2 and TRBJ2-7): GAGVSQSPSNKVTEKGKDVELRCDPISGHTALYWYRQSLGQGLEFLIYFQGNSAPDKSGLPSDRFSAERTGGSVSTLTIQRTQQEDSAVYLCASSFTGGGYEQYFGPGTRLTVT.

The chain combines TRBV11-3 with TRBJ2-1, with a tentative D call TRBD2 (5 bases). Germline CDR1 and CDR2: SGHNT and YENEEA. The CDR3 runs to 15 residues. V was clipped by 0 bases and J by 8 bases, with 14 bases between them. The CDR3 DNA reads TGTGCCAGCAGCTTAGATTGGGCCCGGGATGATGAGCAGTTCTTC. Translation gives CASSLDWARDDEQFF. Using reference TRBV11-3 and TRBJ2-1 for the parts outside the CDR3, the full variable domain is EAGVVQSPRYKIIEKKQPVAFWCNPISGHNTLYWYLQNLGQGPELLIRYENEEAVDDSQLPKDRFSAERLKGVDSTLKIQPAELGDSAVYLCASSLDWARDDEQFFGPGTRLTVL.